The 13 T cell receptor beta chains below come from one sample, sequenced in a study of T cells after yellow fever vaccination. TCRdb fed the 5' RACE reads into MiXCR, producing one record per CDR3 protein. The sample holds around 590,000 distinct CDR3 sequences, more than 9% seen once. This sample comprised PBMCs, obtained on the day of the yellow fever booster vaccination. The receptors derive from a man under 40 who received the YFV17D yellow fever vaccine.

This clonotype was picked up a small number of times. This rearrangement joins TRBV29-1 to TRBJ1-5; 7 nucleotides align to TRBD1. Germline-derived CDR1 and CDR2 are SQVTM and ANQGSEA. The CDR3 length is 13 residues. Germline trimming cut 6 bases from V and 5 bases from J; bases unmatched to any gene: 7. The CDR3 nucleotides are TGCAGCGTGGCCGGGACAGACGATCAGCCCCAGCATTTT. Translating it yields CSVAGTDDQPQHF.

This clonotype was seen more than once but under ten times. The chain has TRBV4-3 and TRBJ2-1; no definite D call. The CDR3 covers 14 residues. The germline CDR1 and CDR2 sequences are LGHNA and YSLEER. V was clipped by 4 bases and J by 6 bases, with 13 bases between them. The CDR3 loop is CASSPDPSGNEQFF. The DNA for the CDR3 is TGCGCCAGCAGCCCGGACCCCTCCGGCAATGAGCAGTTCTTC.

This clonotype was picked up a small number of times. V usage is TRBV15 and J usage is TRBJ1-5; no definite D call. The CDR3 extends over 13 amino acids. Germline CDR1 and CDR2: LNHNV and YYDKDF (reference sequence). V gave up 0 bases and J gave up 7 bases, with 7 bases separating them. CDR3 loop: CATSRERLQPQHF. CDR3 sequence (DNA): TGTGCCACCAGCAGAGAGAGGTTACAGCCCCAGCATTTT.

V and J are TRBV5-6 and TRBJ2-5; D call uncertain. In germline, CDR1 is SGHDT, CDR2 YYEEEE. This CDR3 contains 11 residues. Trimming shortened V by 2 bases and J by 6 bases, and 5 bases separated the two germline ends. The CDR3 DNA follows: TGTGCCAGCAGCTTACGCCAGACCCAGTACTTC. Its translation: CASSLRQTQYF.

This CDR3 is CASSPSVAGELFF. Written as DNA, the CDR3 is TGCGCCAGCAGCCCTTCGGTGGCCGGGGAGCTGTTTTTT. The V call is TRBV4-3, the J call TRBJ2-2; D call uncertain. Between the trimmed V and J ends, which lost 4 bases and 6 bases, there was a span of 9 bases. The length of the CDR3 is 13 residues. The germline CDR1 and CDR2 sequences are LGHNA and YSLEER.

The sample holds many counts of this clonotype. The CDR3, as DNA: TGTGCCAGCAGTTTATCGGCTAGCGGGAGTAATGAGCAGTTCTTC. Its translation is CASSLSASGSNEQFF. The chain carries TRBV28 and TRBJ2-1, with 10 bases identical to TRBD2. The CDR3 sequence is 15 residues long. CDR1 MDHEN and CDR2 SYDVKM come from the germline V gene. V dropped 1 base and J dropped 7; count of bases not matched to a gene: 4.

The table lists this clonotype with a few counts. The chain has TRBV28 and TRBJ2-3; weak D call: TRBD1 (5 bases). Deletions cut 6 bases from V and 4 bases from J, with 14 bases between. The CDR3 runs 14 residues. Germline V gene lookup returns CDR1 MDHEN and CDR2 SYDVKM. The CDR3 here is CASRSQGLADTQYF. The DNA for the CDR3 is TGTGCCAGCAGATCGCAGGGATTGGCAGATACGCAGTATTTT.

The sample holds a few counts of this clonotype. This rearrangement joins TRBV6-2 or TRBV6-3 to TRBJ2-5; 13 nucleotides agree with TRBD2. This CDR3 has 18 residues. CDR1 MNHEY and CDR2 SVGEGT come from the germline V gene. With V trimmed by 2 bases and J by 5 bases, 11 bases remained unmatched. The CDR3 sequence is CASSYPRTSGRIVETQYF. CDR3 DNA: TGTGCCAGCAGTTACCCCAGGACTAGCGGGAGAATAGTTGAGACCCAGTACTTC.

The chain links TRBV29-1 to TRBJ2-2; D possibly corresponds to TRBD1 (6 bases). The CDR3 loop spans 12 amino acids. Germline CDR1 reads SQVTM; CDR2 reads ANQGSEA. Between the trimmed V and J ends, which lost 8 bases and 4 bases, there was a span of 11 bases. The CDR3 nucleotides read TGCAGCAGTAGGGGGATCACCGGGGAGCTGTTTTTT. Protein product: CSSRGITGELFF.

J is TRBJ2-1 and V is TRBV5-4; unclear D gene. Trimming took off 0 bases at V and 0 bases at J, with 10 bases between the two ends. The CDR3 consists of 16 residues. Germline values: CDR1 SGHNT, CDR2 YYREEE (reference sequence). CDR3 sequence reads: CASSLAKGHSYNEQFF. In DNA, the CDR3 is TGTGCCAGCAGCTTGGCCAAAGGCCACTCCTACAATGAGCAGTTCTTC.

This chain uses TRBV18 with TRBJ1-2; D is ambiguous. Between the trimmed V and J ends, which lost 2 bases and 4 bases, there was a span of 14 bases. The CDR3 extends over 15 amino acids. The germline V gene has CDR1 KGHSH and CDR2 LQKENI. The CDR3 here is CASSPGSQTFYGYTF. DNA of the CDR3: TGTGCCAGCTCACCAGGTTCACAGACGTTCTATGGCTACACCTTC.

This clonotype was seen a few times. The gene calls are TRBV9 and TRBJ2-3; 7 nucleotides agree with TRBD2. V trimming: 2 bases; J trimming: 4 bases; junction bases outside the gene matches: 7. The germline V gene has CDR1 SGDLS and CDR2 YYNGEE. CDR3 size: 15 residues. The CDR3 nucleotides read TGTGCCAGCAGCGTGGGAGGGAGCCCGGCAGATACGCAGTATTTT. Protein product: CASSVGGSPADTQYF.

The V call is TRBV23-1, the J call TRBJ1-5; no definite D call. TRBV23-1 is identified as an open reading frame with a role that is uncertain. The CDR3 spans 17 residues. Between the trimmed V and J ends, which lost 2 bases and 0 bases, there was a span of 14 bases. CDR3: CASSQVAPHHSNQPQHF. CDR3 coding DNA: TGCGCCAGCAGTCAAGTGGCCCCTCACCATAGCAATCAGCCCCAGCATTTT.